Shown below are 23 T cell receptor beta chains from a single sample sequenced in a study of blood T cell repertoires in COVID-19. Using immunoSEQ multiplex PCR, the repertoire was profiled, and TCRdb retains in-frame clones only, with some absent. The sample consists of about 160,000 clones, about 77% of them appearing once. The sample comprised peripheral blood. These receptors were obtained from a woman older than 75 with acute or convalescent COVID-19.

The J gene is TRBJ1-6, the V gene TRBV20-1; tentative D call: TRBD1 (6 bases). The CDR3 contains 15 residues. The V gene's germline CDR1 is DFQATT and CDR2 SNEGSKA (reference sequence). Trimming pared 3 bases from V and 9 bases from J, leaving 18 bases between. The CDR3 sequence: CSASDRGAIGSPLHF. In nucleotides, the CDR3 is TGCAGTGCTAGTGATCGGGGGGCGATAGGTTCACCCCTCCACTTT.

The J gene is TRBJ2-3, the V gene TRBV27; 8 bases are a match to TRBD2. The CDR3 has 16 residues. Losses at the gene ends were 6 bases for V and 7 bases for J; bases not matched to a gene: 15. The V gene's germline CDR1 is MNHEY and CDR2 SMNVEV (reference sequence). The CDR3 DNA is TGTGCCAGCAGCCGAGTTGACGGGAGGGCCTCGAATACGCAGTATTTT. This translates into CASSRVDGRASNTQYF.

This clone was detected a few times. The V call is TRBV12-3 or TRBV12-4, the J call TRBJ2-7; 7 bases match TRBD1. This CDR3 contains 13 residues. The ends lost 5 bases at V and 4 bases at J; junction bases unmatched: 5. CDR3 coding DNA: TGTGCCAGCAGTCCGGGACAGACTTACGAGCAGTACTTC. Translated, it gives CASSPGQTYEQYF.

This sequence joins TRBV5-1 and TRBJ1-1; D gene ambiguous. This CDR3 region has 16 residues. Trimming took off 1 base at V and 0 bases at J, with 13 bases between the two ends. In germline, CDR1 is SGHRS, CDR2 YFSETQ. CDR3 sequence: CASSLYRYGMNTEAFF. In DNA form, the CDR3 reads TGCGCCAGCAGCTTGTACCGATATGGCATGAACACTGAAGCTTTCTTT. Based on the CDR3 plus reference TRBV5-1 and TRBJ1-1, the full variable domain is KAGVTQTPRYLIKTRGQQVTLSCSPISGHRSVSWYQQTPGQGLQFLFEYFSETQRNKGNFPGRFSGRQFSNSRSEMNVSTLELGDSALYLCASSLYRYGMNTEAFFGQGTRLTVV.

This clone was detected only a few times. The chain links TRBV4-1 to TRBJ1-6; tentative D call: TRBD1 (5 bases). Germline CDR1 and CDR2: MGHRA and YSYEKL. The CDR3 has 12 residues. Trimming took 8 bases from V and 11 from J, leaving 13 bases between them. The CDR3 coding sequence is TGCGCCAGCCGCCCTGCGGGGGCACCCCTCCACTTT. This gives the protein CASRPAGAPLHF.

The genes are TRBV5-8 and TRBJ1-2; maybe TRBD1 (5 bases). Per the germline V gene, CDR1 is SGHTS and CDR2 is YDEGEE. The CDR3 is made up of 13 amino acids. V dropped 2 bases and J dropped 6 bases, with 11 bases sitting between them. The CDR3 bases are TGTGCCAGCAGCTTAACAGGAACCCATGGCTACACCTTC. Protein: CASSLTGTHGYTF.

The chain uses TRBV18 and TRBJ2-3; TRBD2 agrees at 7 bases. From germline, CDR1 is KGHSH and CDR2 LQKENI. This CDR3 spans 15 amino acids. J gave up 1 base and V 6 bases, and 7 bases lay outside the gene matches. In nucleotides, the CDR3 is TGTGCCAGCTCCTTGGCGGGGGAACGCACAGATACGCAGTATTTT. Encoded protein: CASSLAGERTDTQYF.

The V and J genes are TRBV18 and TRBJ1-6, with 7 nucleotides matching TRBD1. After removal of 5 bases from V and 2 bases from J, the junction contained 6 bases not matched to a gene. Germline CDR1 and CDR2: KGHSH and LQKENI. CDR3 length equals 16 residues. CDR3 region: CASSRTGDAYNSPLHF. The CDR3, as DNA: TGTGCCAGCTCAAGAACAGGGGATGCCTATAATTCACCCCTCCACTTT.

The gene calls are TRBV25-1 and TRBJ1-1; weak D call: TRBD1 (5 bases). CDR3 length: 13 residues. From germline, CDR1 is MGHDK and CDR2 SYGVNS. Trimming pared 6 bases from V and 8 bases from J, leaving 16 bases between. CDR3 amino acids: CASRQLVTDEAFF. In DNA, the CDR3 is TGTGCCAGCAGACAATTGGTGACAGACGAAGCTTTCTTT.

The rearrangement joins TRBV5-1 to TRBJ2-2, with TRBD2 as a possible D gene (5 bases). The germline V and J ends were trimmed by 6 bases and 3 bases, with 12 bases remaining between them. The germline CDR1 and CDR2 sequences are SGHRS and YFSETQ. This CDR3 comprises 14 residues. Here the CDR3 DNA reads TGCGCCAGCACCCCCCGGGGAGACACCGGGGAGCTGTTTTTT. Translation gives CASTPRGDTGELFF.

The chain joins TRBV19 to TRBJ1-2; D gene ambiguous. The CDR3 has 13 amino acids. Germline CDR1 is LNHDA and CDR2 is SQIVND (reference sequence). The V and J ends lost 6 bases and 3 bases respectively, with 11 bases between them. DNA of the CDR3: TGTGCCAGTAGCGTGAGCTACTACTATGGCTACACCTTC. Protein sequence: CASSVSYYYGYTF.

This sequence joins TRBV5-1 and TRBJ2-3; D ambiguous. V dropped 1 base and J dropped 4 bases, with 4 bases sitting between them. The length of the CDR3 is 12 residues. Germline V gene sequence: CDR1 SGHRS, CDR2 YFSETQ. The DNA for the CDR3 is TGCGCCAGCAGCTTGCTTTCAGATACGCAGTATTTT. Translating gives CASSLLSDTQYF.

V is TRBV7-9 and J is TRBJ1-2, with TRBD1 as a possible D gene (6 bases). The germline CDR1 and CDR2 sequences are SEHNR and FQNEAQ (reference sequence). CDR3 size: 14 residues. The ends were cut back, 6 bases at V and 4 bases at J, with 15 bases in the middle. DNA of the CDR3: TGTGCCAGCAGTCAGGACAGCCAGATCTATGGCTACACCTTC. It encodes CASSQDSQIYGYTF.

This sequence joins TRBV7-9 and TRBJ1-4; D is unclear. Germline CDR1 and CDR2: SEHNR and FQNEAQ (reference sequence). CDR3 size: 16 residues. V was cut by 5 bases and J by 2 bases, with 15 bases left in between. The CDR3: CASSPPSQSTNEKLFF. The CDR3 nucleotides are TGTGCCAGCAGCCCCCCTAGCCAGTCCACTAATGAAAAACTGTTTTTT.

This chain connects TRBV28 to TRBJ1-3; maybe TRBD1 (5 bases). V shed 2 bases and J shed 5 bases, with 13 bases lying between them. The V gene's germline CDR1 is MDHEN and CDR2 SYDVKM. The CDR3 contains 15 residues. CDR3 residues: CASSLAGQGRNTIYF. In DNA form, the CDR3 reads TGTGCCAGCAGTTTAGCCGGACAAGGGAGAAACACCATATATTTT.

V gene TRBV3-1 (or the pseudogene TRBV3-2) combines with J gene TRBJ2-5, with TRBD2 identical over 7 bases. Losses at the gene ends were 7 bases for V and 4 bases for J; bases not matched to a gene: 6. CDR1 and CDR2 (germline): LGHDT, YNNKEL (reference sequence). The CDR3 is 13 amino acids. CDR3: CASMRRELETQYF. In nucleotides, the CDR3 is TGTGCCAGCATGCGGCGGGAGTTAGAGACCCAGTACTTC.

This CDR3 is CASDRGTHQPQHF. The CDR3 nucleotides read TGTGCCAGCGACAGGGGAACGCATCAGCCCCAGCATTTT. V gene TRBV12-3 or TRBV12-4 combines with J gene TRBJ1-5, with 8 bases matching TRBD1. With 8 bases clipped from V and 5 bases from J, the junction kept 5 bases outside the gene matches. CDR3 length equals 13 residues.

The CDR3 loop is CASSHQTGRETQYF. DNA of the CDR3: TGTGCCAGCAGCCATCAGACAGGCCGGGAGACCCAGTACTTC. The genes are TRBV3-1 (or the pseudogene TRBV3-2) and TRBJ2-5; D may be TRBD1 (6 bases). The CDR3 runs 14 residues. V lost 3 bases to trimming and J lost 5 bases, with 13 bases between them. In germline, CDR1 is LGHDT, CDR2 YNNKEL (reference sequence).

CDR3 sequence (DNA): TGTGCCAGCAGCGGAGGACAGCTTTTTTCCTATGGCTACACCTTC. This sequence encodes CASSGGQLFSYGYTF. The rearrangement joins TRBV28 to TRBJ1-2; tentatively, D is TRBD1 (6 bases). Germline V gene lookup returns CDR1 MDHEN and CDR2 SYDVKM. This CDR3 comprises 15 residues. The V end lost 6 bases, the J end lost 4 bases, and 18 bases lay between the germline ends.

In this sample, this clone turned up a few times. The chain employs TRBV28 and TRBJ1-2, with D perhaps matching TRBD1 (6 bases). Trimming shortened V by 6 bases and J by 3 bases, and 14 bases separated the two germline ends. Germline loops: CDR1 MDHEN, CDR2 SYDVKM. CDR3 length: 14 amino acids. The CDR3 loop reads CASRGWGRDYGYTF. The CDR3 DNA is TGTGCCAGCAGGGGTTGGGGGCGGGACTATGGCTACACCTTC.

This chain's CDR3 is CASSSATGTGPQKLFF. The CDR3 DNA is TGTGCCAGCAGTTCCGCAACCGGGACAGGCCCCCAAAAACTGTTTTTT. The chain combines TRBV28 with TRBJ1-4; 8 nucleotides agree with TRBD1. The V gene's germline CDR1 is MDHEN and CDR2 SYDVKM. After removal of 4 bases from V and 9 bases from J, the junction contained 13 bases not matched to a gene. The CDR3 runs 16 residues.

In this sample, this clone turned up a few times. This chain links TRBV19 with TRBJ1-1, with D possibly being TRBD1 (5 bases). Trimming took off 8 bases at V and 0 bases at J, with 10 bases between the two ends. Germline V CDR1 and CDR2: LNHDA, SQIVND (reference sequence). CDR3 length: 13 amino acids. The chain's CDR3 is CASVGHMNTEAFF. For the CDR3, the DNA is TGTGCCAGTGTCGGACACATGAACACTGAAGCTTTCTTT.

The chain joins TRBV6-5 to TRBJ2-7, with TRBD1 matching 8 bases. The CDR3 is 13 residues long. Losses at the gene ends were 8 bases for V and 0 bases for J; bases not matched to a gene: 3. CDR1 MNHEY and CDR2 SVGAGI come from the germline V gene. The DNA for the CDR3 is TGTGCCAGCCGACAGGGGCTCTCCTACGAGCAGTACTTC. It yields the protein CASRQGLSYEQYF.